The following is a TCR beta chain sequence with its context. These data originate in a study of blood T cell repertoires in COVID-19. Sequencing used immunoSEQ multiplex PCR; TCRdb keeps in-frame clones, though not all of them. This sample has some 150,000 clones; around 85% occur once, and the top ten carry approximately 10%. The CDR3 is 14 residues long. V shed 2 bases, J shed 6 bases, and the junction held 4 bases outside the gene matches. Looked up from germline, CDR1 is SGHRS and CDR2 is YFSETQ. The chain carries TRBV5-1 and TRBJ2-1, with TRBD1 matching over 8 bases. The sequencing input was PBMCs or T cells enriched from blood (not recorded which). This TCR derives from a man aged 45-60 years who had recovered from COVID-19. Here the CDR3 reads CASSFRDRSNEQFF. DNA for the CDR3: TGCGCCAGCAGCTTTCGGGACAGGAGCAATGAGCAGTTCTTC.